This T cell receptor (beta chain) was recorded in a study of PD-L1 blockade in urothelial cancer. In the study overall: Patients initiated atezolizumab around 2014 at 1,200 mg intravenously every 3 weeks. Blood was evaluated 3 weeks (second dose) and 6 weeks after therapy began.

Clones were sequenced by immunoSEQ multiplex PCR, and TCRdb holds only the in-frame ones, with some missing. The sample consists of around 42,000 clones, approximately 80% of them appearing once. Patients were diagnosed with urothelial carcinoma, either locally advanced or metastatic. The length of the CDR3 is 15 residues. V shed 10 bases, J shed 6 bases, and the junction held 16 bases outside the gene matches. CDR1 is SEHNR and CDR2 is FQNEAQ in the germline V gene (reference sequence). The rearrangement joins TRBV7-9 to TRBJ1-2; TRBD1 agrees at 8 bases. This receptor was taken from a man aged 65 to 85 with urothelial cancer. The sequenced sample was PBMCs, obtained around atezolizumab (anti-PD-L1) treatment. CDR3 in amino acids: CATLSGQGLGNGYTF. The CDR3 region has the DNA TGTGCCACCTTATCCGGACAGGGCTTGGGGAATGGCTACACCTTC. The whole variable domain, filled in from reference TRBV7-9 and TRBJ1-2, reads DTGVSQNPRHKITKRGQNVTFRCDPISEHNRLYWYRQTLGQGPEFLTYFQNEAQLEKSRLLSDRFSAERPKGSFSTLEIQRTEQGDSAMYLCATLSGQGLGNGYTFGSGTRLTVV.